The rows below give T cell receptor beta chains drawn from one sample of a study of beta chain features in type 1 diabetes. Only in-frame clones appear in the TCRdb table, and some are missing; sequencing was by immunoSEQ multiplex PCR. Here the sample spans about 160,000 clones, about 63% being singletons. Source material: naive CD4+ T cells from blood. Receptors originate from a man aged 25 to 45 with type 1 diabetes. The CDR3 runs from the conserved cysteine through the conserved F or W. A D gene is named only where the DNA matches it firmly. A clone size is listed for some rows: how often the clone was seen (once, few, many), or a class if it is expanded.

clone_size j_call d_call v_call cdr3_aa cdr3_nt
. TRBJ1-1 TRBD1 TRBV15 CATSAQDRFTDTEAFF TGTGCCACCAGCGCTCAGGACAGGTTTACGGACACTGAAGCTTTCTTT
. TRBJ1-6 . TRBV25-1 CASSGAGLRSPLHF TGTGCCAGCAGTGGGGCAGGGTTACGTTCACCCCTCCACTTT
. TRBJ2-7 TRBD1 TRBV7-2 CASSYWDRGNEQYF TGTGCCAGCAGCTACTGGGACAGGGGGAACGAGCAGTACTTC
few TRBJ2-5 TRBD1 TRBV29-1 CSVEPGQGLHEETQYF TGCAGCGTTGAACCGGGACAGGGCCTTCACGAAGAGACCCAGTACTTC
. TRBJ1-1 . TRBV18 CASSPNTYTEAFF TGTGCCAGCTCCCCGAACACATACACTGAAGCTTTCTTT
. TRBJ2-7 . TRBV9 CASSVGTASSYEQYF TGTGCCAGCAGCGTAGGGACAGCGAGCTCCTACGAGCAGTACTTC
. TRBJ1-2 TRBD1 TRBV9 CASSALGQGGYGYTF TGTGCCAGCAGCGCCTTGGGACAGGGGGGCTATGGCTACACCTTC
. TRBJ1-1 TRBD1 TRBV15 CATSPHRGSRTEAFF TGTGCCACCAGCCCCCACAGGGGAAGTAGGACTGAAGCTTTCTTT
. TRBJ2-3 . TRBV16 CASSQWRLAGTKTDTQYF TGTGCCAGCAGCCAATGGCGGCTAGCAGGAACCAAGACAGATACGCAGTATTTT
. TRBJ2-5 TRBD2 TRBV7-9 CASTFMGGIETQYF TGTGCCAGCACCTTCATGGGGGGGATCGAGACCCAGTACTTC
few TRBJ2-7 TRBD1 TRBV13 CASSLGGQGITYEQYF TGTGCCAGCAGCTTAGGCGGACAGGGAATAACCTACGAGCAGTACTTC
. TRBJ2-1 . TRBV29-1 CSQPGPRREQFF TGCAGCCAACCGGGCCCGAGACGTGAGCAGTTCTTC
. TRBJ2-7 TRBD2 TRBV7-2 CASSLQLAGGYEQYF TGTGCCAGCAGCTTACAACTAGCGGGGGGCTACGAGCAGTACTTC
. TRBJ2-5 . TRBV9 CASSPRTSQETQYF TGTGCCAGCAGCCCAAGGACCAGCCAAGAGACCCAGTACTTC
once TRBJ2-1 TRBD2 TRBV23-1 CASRSGGSNEQFF TGCGCCAGCAGGAGCGGGGGGAGCAATGAGCAGTTCTTC
. TRBJ1-1 . TRBV29-1 CSVKGGPAQAFF TGCAGCGTAAAGGGGGGCCCTGCCCAAGCTTTCTTT
. TRBJ2-2 . TRBV9 CASSPRQVLPGELFF TGTGCCAGCAGCCCCCGACAGGTACTCCCCGGGGAGCTGTTTTTT
. TRBJ1-2 . TRBV7-9 CASSLTENYGYTF TGTGCCAGCAGCTTGACAGAAAACTATGGCTACACCTTC
. TRBJ2-5 TRBD1 TRBV29-1 CSVAGTAKETQYF TGCAGCGTGGCCGGGACAGCAAAAGAGACCCAGTACTTC
once TRBJ2-7 . TRBV7-9 CASSFGQPVSEQYF TGTGCCAGCAGCTTTGGTCAGCCCGTGTCCGAGCAGTACTTC
. TRBJ2-1 . TRBV5-6 CASSFRLLSVYNEQFF TGTGCCAGCAGCTTTCGCTTACTGTCAGTCTACAATGAGCAGTTCTTC
. TRBJ2-1 . TRBV29-1 CSVAKRLRSYNEQFF TGCAGCGTCGCCAAGCGGTTACGCTCCTACAATGAGCAGTTCTTC
. TRBJ2-5 . TRBV7-9 CASSLLADETQYF TGTGCCAGCAGCTTGCTAGCTGATGAGACCCAGTACTTC
once TRBJ2-3 TRBD2 TRBV9 CASSTLGLADTDTQYF TGTGCCAGCAGCACCCTCGGACTAGCGGACACAGATACGCAGTATTTT
once TRBJ2-7 . TRBV2 CASSDTGIVSEQYF TGTGCCAGCAGTGATACAGGGATCGTATCCGAGCAGTACTTC
. TRBJ2-1 . TRBV5-4 CASSFQSKANEQFF TGTGCCAGCAGCTTTCAGTCTAAGGCGAATGAGCAGTTCTTC
. TRBJ1-1 . TRBV29-1 CSTESARNTEAFF TGCAGCACGGAGTCTGCCAGAAACACTGAAGCTTTCTTT
. TRBJ1-1 . TRBV20-1 CSASGHTEAFF TGCAGTGCTAGTGGTCACACTGAAGCTTTCTTT
. TRBJ2-1 . TRBV4-1 CASSQEERAPFISYNEQFF TGCGCCAGCAGCCAAGAGGAAAGAGCTCCTTTTATTTCCTACAATGAGCAGTTCTTC
. TRBJ2-1 . TRBV11-2 CASSWRAGQPNYNEQFF TGTGCCAGCAGCTGGAGGGCGGGGCAGCCGAACTACAATGAGCAGTTCTTC
. TRBJ2-3 TRBD1 TRBV30 CAWNSGQGARDTQYF TGTGCCTGGAATTCGGGACAGGGGGCGCGGGATACGCAGTATTTT
. TRBJ2-1 TRBD1 TRBV25-1 CASSEYGQGDERFF TGTGCCAGCAGTGAATACGGACAGGGGGATGAGCGGTTCTTC
. TRBJ2-5 . TRBV7-9 CASSLSGNGRETQYF TGTGCCAGCAGCTTATCAGGGAATGGCAGAGAGACCCAGTACTTC
. TRBJ2-1 . TRBV28 CASSLWGNEQFF TGTGCCAGCAGTTTATGGGGCAATGAGCAGTTCTTC
. TRBJ2-6 . TRBV14 CASSQAGAGANVLTF TGTGCCAGCAGCCAAGCCGGGGCTGGGGCCAACGTCCTGACTTTC
few TRBJ2-5 . TRBV30 CAWSIIWETQYF TGTGCCTGGAGCATCATTTGGGAGACCCAGTACTTC
. TRBJ2-5 . TRBV9 CASSVFSGSGETQYF TGTGCCAGCAGCGTATTTTCAGGGTCAGGGGAGACCCAGTACTTC
. TRBJ2-7 . TRBV10-1 CASSAGPYEQYF TGCGCCAGCAGTGCCGGCCCTTACGAGCAGTACTTC
. TRBJ1-2 TRBD1 TRBV30 CAWRANRGGYTF TGTGCCTGGAGGGCTAACAGGGGTGGCTACACCTTC
. TRBJ2-1 . TRBV30 CAWSEGGPGEQFF TGTGCCTGGAGCGAAGGAGGTCCGGGTGAGCAGTTCTTC
. TRBJ1-2 . TRBV6-5 CASRSEGMVRGYTF TGTGCCAGCCGGTCGGAGGGCATGGTGCGTGGCTACACCTTC
. TRBJ1-2 . TRBV10-3 CAIMTPGEAIYGYTF TGTGCCATCATGACCCCAGGGGAGGCAATCTATGGCTACACCTTC
. TRBJ1-1 TRBD1 TRBV30 CAWSVTGGRQVAFF TGTGCCTGGAGTGTAACAGGGGGCCGGCAGGTAGCTTTCTTT
. TRBJ1-1 . TRBV13 CASSSRRGLNTEAFF TGTGCCAGCAGCTCCCGACGAGGGCTGAACACTGAAGCTTTCTTT
. TRBJ2-1 . TRBV5-1 CASSLALEGNEQFF TGCGCCAGCAGCTTGGCCCTGGAGGGTAATGAGCAGTTCTTC
few TRBJ2-1 TRBD1 TRBV7-6 CASSLADRGPVGNNEQFF TGTGCCAGCAGCTTAGCCGACAGGGGGCCCGTAGGCAACAATGAGCAGTTCTTC
. TRBJ2-5 . TRBV5-6 CASSLRQTQYF TGTGCCAGCAGCTTGAGACAGACCCAGTACTTC
. TRBJ1-3 . TRBV7-9 CASSLLSSGNTIYF TGTGCCAGCAGCCTACTAAGCTCTGGAAACACCATATATTTT
once TRBJ2-6 TRBD1 TRBV29-1 CSVATGVTSNVLTF TGCAGCGTGGCGACAGGGGTAACATCCAACGTCCTGACTTTC
. TRBJ1-2 . TRBV7-9 CASSGRNGYTF TGTGCCAGCAGCGGACGGAATGGCTACACCTTC
. TRBJ1-2 . TRBV28 CASTSTGNYGYTF TGTGCCAGCACCAGTACAGGAAACTATGGCTACACCTTC
few TRBJ2-3 . TRBV7-9 CASSLSSDTQYF TGTGCCAGCAGCTTAAGCTCAGATACGCAGTATTTT
few TRBJ2-5 TRBD2 TRBV7-9 CASSLRRPGLAAKETQYF TGTGCCAGCAGCCTCCGAAGGCCGGGACTAGCGGCCAAAGAGACCCAGTACTTC
. TRBJ2-3 TRBD2 TRBV5-1 CASSVGAGDTDTQYF TGCGCCAGCAGCGTCGGGGCGGGAGACACAGATACGCAGTATTTT
. TRBJ1-2 . TRBV29-1 CSVDSHGYTF TGCAGCGTTGACAGTCATGGCTACACCTTC